Below, 23 T cell receptor beta chains from the same sample are listed, as sequenced in a study of T cells after yellow fever vaccination (dated by TCRdb to between 2018 and 2021). Library method: 5' RACE. Sequencer: Illumina HiSeq 2500. TCRdb trimmed public reads at Q25 via fastp, called clones via MiXCR and kept in-frame beta chains. Merged by CDR3 protein, the rows form single entries marked with the most common genes and DNA. Present in this sample are about 140,000 distinct CDR3 sequences, 6.5% to 8.5% of which were seen just once. The top ten constitute about 0.73% of the sample. What this sample's treatment or condition label stands for: live attenuated yellow fever vaccine strain. Sequencing was performed on CD4+ T cells sorted from PBMCs, taken 5 days after the yellow fever booster vaccination. The receptors stem from a man under 40 who received the YFV17D yellow fever vaccine.

In this sample, this clonotype turned up many times. The chain links TRBV19 to TRBJ2-2; 8 positions match TRBD1. Germline values: CDR1 LNHDA, CDR2 SQIVND (reference sequence). Trimming removed 5 bases from V and 5 bases from J; junction bases left unmatched: 10. The CDR3 runs to 16 residues. In DNA, the CDR3 is TGTGCCAGTAGTGAAAGGGACAGGAGAAAGACCGGGGAGCTGTTTTTT. Its translation: CASSERDRRKTGELFF.

This clonotype was seen ten or more times. The rearrangement uses TRBV12-3 or TRBV12-4 and TRBJ2-7, with D possibly being TRBD1 or TRBD2 (6 bases each). Trimming left V 4 bases short and J 4 bases short, with 23 bases between. The CDR3 extends over 17 amino acids. DNA of the CDR3: TGTGCCAGCAGTTCTAAAACCCACGGGGGCGTAGAGTACGAGCAGTACTTC. It is translated as CASSSKTHGGVEYEQYF.

This clonotype was counted ten times or more. CDR3 residues: CASSFEGVQYF. The CDR3 nucleotides are TGCGCCAGCAGCTTCGAAGGTGTGCAGTACTTC. This chain uses TRBV5-1 with TRBJ2-7; no definite D call. The germline V gene encodes CDR1 SGHRS and CDR2 YFSETQ. This CDR3 spans 11 amino acids. Between the trimmed V and J ends, which lost 2 bases and 9 bases, there was a span of 9 bases. Using reference TRBV5-1 and TRBJ2-7 for the parts outside the CDR3, the full variable domain is KAGVTQTPRYLIKTRGQQVTLSCSPISGHRSVSWYQQTPGQGLQFLFEYFSETQRNKGNFPGRFSGRQFSNSRSEMNVSTLELGDSALYLCASSFEGVQYFGPGTRLTVT.

In its sample, this clonotype was seen many times. The rearrangement uses TRBV3-1 and TRBJ2-7, with 7 bases identical to TRBD1. J lost 6 bases, V lost 0 bases, and 5 bases had no gene match. The CDR3 extends over 14 amino acids. Germline V gene data show CDR1 as LGHDT and CDR2 as YNNKEL (reference sequence). CDR3 sequence (DNA): TGTGCCAGCAGCCAAGATCCCAGGGGGTTCGAGCAGTACTTC. Its protein is CASSQDPRGFEQYF.

This clonotype was seen at least ten times. The CDR3 DNA follows: TGCAGTGCGGAGGTGCGGACAGGAACAGATACGCAGTATTTT. It is translated as CSAEVRTGTDTQYF. The chain combines TRBV20-1 with TRBJ2-3; TRBD1 matches 7 bases. Germline values: CDR1 DFQATT, CDR2 SNEGSKA (reference sequence). CDR3 length: 14 residues. The V and J ends lost 6 bases and 3 bases, in that order; junction bases with no gene match: 9.

This clonotype was detected ten times or more. The V gene is TRBV20-1, the J gene TRBJ2-5; a possible D gene is TRBD2 (6 bases). Germline V lookup: CDR1 DFQATT, CDR2 SNEGSKA (reference sequence). Trimming took off 1 base at V and 2 bases at J, with 11 bases between the two ends. The length of the CDR3 is 14 residues. The CDR3 loop is CSARGSGGQETQYF. In DNA, the CDR3 is TGCAGTGCTAGAGGTAGCGGCGGACAAGAGACCCAGTACTTC.

The chain couples TRBV10-3 to TRBJ2-3; D is possibly TRBD2 (6 bases). Trimming removed 3 bases from V and 1 base from J, with 8 bases in between. Germline V gene sequence: CDR1 ENHRY, CDR2 SYGVKD. The CDR3 is 14 amino acids. The CDR3 DNA reads TGTGCCATCAGTGAACCGGGAGGCACAGATACGCAGTATTTT. Amino acids: CAISEPGGTDTQYF.

The rearrangement links TRBV20-1 to TRBJ2-3; 7 bases fit TRBD1. This CDR3 has 15 residues. Looked up from germline, CDR1 is DFQATT and CDR2 is SNEGSKA (reference sequence). Trimming took 1 base from V and 0 from J; bases not matched to a gene: 4. The CDR3 coding sequence is TGCAGTGCTAGAGGGGACAGAGAAAGCACAGATACGCAGTATTTT. The encoded protein is CSARGDRESTDTQYF.

This clonotype was found a few times. The chain is built from TRBV20-1 and TRBJ2-2; D is perhaps TRBD1 (6 bases). Germline V gene data show CDR1 as DFQATT and CDR2 as SNEGSKA (reference sequence). V was trimmed by 0 bases and J by 0 bases, leaving 11 bases between them. The CDR3 has 16 residues. The CDR3 DNA reads as TGCAGTGCTAGAGATCCTGGGGGCTCGAACACCGGGGAGCTGTTTTTT. Residues: CSARDPGGSNTGELFF.

There are many counts of this clonotype. The chain couples TRBV7-8 to TRBJ1-2, with D maybe TRBD1 (5 bases). The germline CDR1 and CDR2 sequences are SGHVS and FQNEAQ. The CDR3 totals 17 residues. Trimming pared 0 bases from V and 2 bases from J, leaving 16 bases between. The CDR3 loop reads CASSLAVRGRNNYGYTF. CDR3 nucleotides: TGTGCCAGCAGCTTAGCGGTGAGGGGCAGAAACAACTATGGCTACACCTTC.

This clonotype was detected ten times or more. The J gene is TRBJ2-5, the V gene TRBV5-1; 8 bases are shared with TRBD2. This CDR3 is 13 amino acids long. Per the germline V gene, CDR1 is SGHRS and CDR2 is YFSETQ. The ends lost 4 bases at V and 5 bases at J; junction bases unmatched: 4. CDR3 protein: CASSPGGAETQYF. Here the CDR3 DNA reads TGCGCCAGCAGCCCCGGGGGGGCGGAGACCCAGTACTTC.

The CDR3 loop is CAANDPGTGFVSSYEQYF. The CDR3 DNA reads as TGTGCCGCTAACGATCCCGGGACAGGGTTTGTTTCATCCTACGAGCAGTACTTC. V gene TRBV10-3 combines with J gene TRBJ2-7, with 9 bases matching TRBD1. V dropped 11 bases and J dropped 1; count of bases not matched to a gene: 21. The germline V gene has CDR1 ENHRY and CDR2 SYGVKD. The CDR3 extends over 18 amino acids.

This clonotype was seen ten or more times. The J gene is TRBJ2-7, the V gene TRBV6-5, with no clear D. The CDR3 extends over 15 amino acids. In germline, CDR1 is MNHEY, CDR2 SVGAGI. Between the trimmed V and J ends, which lost 2 bases and 3 bases, there was a span of 14 bases. For the CDR3, the DNA is TGTGCCAGCAGTTACATTCCTAAAGGGTTCTACGAGCAGTACTTC. Protein product: CASSYIPKGFYEQYF.

In its sample, this clonotype was seen many times. The V gene is TRBV20-1, the J gene TRBJ2-1; D unclear. Looked up from germline, CDR1 is DFQATT and CDR2 is SNEGSKA (reference sequence). Trimming removed 8 bases at V and 5 bases at J, with 19 bases between. The CDR3 has 14 residues. The CDR3 nucleotides read TGCAGTCTCCTTTCCGGGTCATATAACAATGAGCAGTTCTTC. As protein: CSLLSGSYNNEQFF.

There are many counts of this clonotype. The chain has TRBV18 and TRBJ2-1; 7 nucleotides match TRBD1. Germline lookup yields CDR1 KGHSH and CDR2 LQKENI. Trimming took 3 bases from V and 15 from J; bases not matched to a gene: 8. This CDR3 spans 12 amino acids. The CDR3 protein is CASSPKTQGWFF. The CDR3 nucleotides read TGTGCCAGCTCACCGAAGACACAGGGGTGGTTCTTC.

This clonotype was counted many times. J is TRBJ1-1 and V is TRBV5-1; tentatively, D is TRBD1 (5 bases). The ends were cut back, 2 bases at V and 1 base at J, with 6 bases in the middle. Germline V gene sequence: CDR1 SGHRS, CDR2 YFSETQ. This CDR3 contains 13 residues. The CDR3 bases are TGCGCCAGCAGCTTTACAGGGAACACTGAAGCTTTCTTT. This encodes CASSFTGNTEAFF.

This clonotype was recorded many times. The chain couples TRBV5-8 to TRBJ2-3; D uncertain. Trimming left V 4 bases short and J 7 bases short, with 10 bases between. This CDR3 region has 12 residues. Germline V gives CDR1 SGHTS, CDR2 YDEGEE. This chain's CDR3 is CASSLGENTQYF. The CDR3 DNA is TGTGCCAGCAGCCTTGGGGAAAATACGCAGTATTTT.

This clonotype was seen more than once but under ten times. V gene TRBV12-3 or TRBV12-4 combines with J gene TRBJ1-2; D remains unclear. The V and J ends lost 2 bases and 0 bases respectively, with 4 bases between them. The CDR3 is 13 amino acids. The CDR3 DNA reads TGTGCCAGCAGTTTAACAGCTAACTATGGCTACACCTTC. It is translated as CASSLTANYGYTF.

This clonotype was seen many times. J is TRBJ1-1 and V is TRBV7-8, with D possibly being TRBD1 (6 bases). The ends were cut back, 3 bases at V and 5 bases at J, with 16 bases in the middle. The CDR3 extends over 15 amino acids. Germline V lookup: CDR1 SGHVS, CDR2 FQNEAQ. CDR3 loop: CASSFYGGGGTEAFF. Here the CDR3 DNA reads TGTGCCAGCAGCTTTTATGGGGGCGGGGGGACTGAAGCTTTCTTT.

The sample holds many counts of this clonotype. The chain employs TRBV7-2 and TRBJ2-7; no clear D gene. Deletions cut 0 bases from V and 0 bases from J, with 12 bases between. Germline lookup yields CDR1 SGHTA and CDR2 FQGNSA. The CDR3 is made up of 16 amino acids. The CDR3 is CASSLAPGRSSYEQYF. DNA for the CDR3: TGTGCCAGCAGCTTAGCGCCAGGAAGAAGCTCCTACGAGCAGTACTTC.

This clonotype has a count of ten or more. This chain connects TRBV7-2 to TRBJ2-1; TRBD2 agrees at 9 bases. The J segment lost 15 bases and the V segment lost 8 bases, leaving 8 bases of the junction unmatched. The CDR3 is 11 amino acids. Looked up from germline, CDR1 is SGHTA and CDR2 is FQGNSA. The CDR3 DNA sequence: TGTGCCAGCGGTGCTAGCGGGGCGGGGTTCTTC. Its translation is CASGASGAGFF.

This clonotype appeared many times. This rearrangement joins TRBV5-1 to TRBJ1-2; TRBD1 aligns across 8 bases. V lost 0 bases to trimming and J lost 3 bases; unmatched junction nucleotides: 4. This CDR3 has 15 amino acids. Germline V lookup: CDR1 SGHRS, CDR2 YFSETQ. The CDR3 loop is CASSLGDRLDYGYTF. CDR3 in DNA: TGCGCCAGCAGCTTGGGGGACAGGTTGGACTATGGCTACACCTTC.

This clonotype occurred many times. The gene calls are TRBV5-6 and TRBJ1-1; no firm D call. The germline V and J ends were trimmed by 2 bases and 1 base, with 6 bases remaining between them. The germline V gene encodes CDR1 SGHDT and CDR2 YYEEEE. The CDR3 has 13 residues. The CDR3 nucleotides read TGTGCCAGCAGCTTCGTTGGGAACACTGAAGCTTTCTTT. Its protein product is CASSFVGNTEAFF.